This T cell receptor beta chain was captured by sequencing in a study of monozygotic twins with inflammatory bowel disease. TCRdb re-analyzed the 5' RACE reads; it lists each CDR3 protein once, without DNA. In all, the sample yields 420,000 or so distinct CDR3 sequences. General study results and limits: IBD patients shared fewer clonotypes with others than healthy twins, especially with disease activity.

Details on this clonotype: The antigen is not known.

This CDR3 region has 17 residues. Germline CDR1 LGHDT, CDR2 YNNKEL (reference sequence). Sequencing used blood. The receptor was isolated from a human donor with ulcerative colitis or Crohn's disease, or a healthy co-twin of an affected twin (not recorded which). The chain combines TRBV3-1 with TRBJ2-3; TCRdb's D call, TRBD2, is unchecked because there is no DNA. This CDR3 reads CASSQVGLTLPTDTQYF.